This T cell receptor (beta chain) was captured in a study of read filtering for tumor transcriptome and immune sequencing. Overall study context: Per sample, TCR-region reads ranged about 3.5 to 11 million by IR-seq, roughly 85 to 1273 by RNA-seq.

The CDR3 is 16 residues long. With 4 bases clipped from V and 4 bases from J, the junction kept 12 bases outside the gene matches. Germline V CDR1 and CDR2: DFQATT, SNEGSKA (reference sequence). The library was built from 400 ng RNA with molecular barcoded adaptors for alpha/delta and beta/gamma chains. TCRdb processed the reads anew with MiXCR; each CDR3 protein has one entry. In the table there are about 61,000 distinct CDR3 sequences, around 21% of which are singletons. Overall study results and limits: The sorted CD138-negative fraction was a mixed bone marrow immune population, not purified T cells.

This clonotype was detected many times. The target antigen is unknown. Source material: a population of CD138-negative cells sorted from bone marrow. The chain has TRBV20-1 and TRBJ2-3, with TRBD2 identical over 9 bases. The sequence came from a donor aged 40 or over with multiple myeloma. The CDR3 DNA follows: TGCAGTGCTATCCTCCGGCGCGGGGGGGTTTCAGATACGCAGTATTTT. Its translation is CSAILRRGGVSDTQYF.